The next 8 T cell receptor beta chains were all read from a single sample in a study of Graves' ophthalmopathy and Graves' hyperthyroidism. Using RNA transcripts, the TCR beta CDR3 regions were amplified. HTBI primers served in a first-round RT-PCR, which a second-round multiplex PCR followed. TCRdb reprocessed the multiplex PCR reads with MiXCR, giving one entry per CDR3 protein. This sample yields about 380,000 distinct CDR3 sequences, of which about 16% are seen a single time; around 7% belongs to the top ten. The sequenced material came from peripheral blood. These receptors originate from a woman aged 18-29 years with stable Graves' hyperthyroidism.

This clonotype was seen repeatedly, ten times or more. In DNA, the CDR3 is TGTGCCATCAATCCGGGACAGCTCTCCTACGAGCAGTACTTC. As protein: CAINPGQLSYEQYF. The chain links TRBV10-3 to TRBJ2-7; 7 positions agree with TRBD1. Germline V gene sequence: CDR1 ENHRY, CDR2 SYGVKD. CDR3 length: 14 amino acids. Losses at the gene ends were 7 bases for V and 0 bases for J; bases not matched to a gene: 6.

This clonotype has a count of ten or more. The chain uses TRBV6-1 and TRBJ2-7; D may correspond to TRBD1 or TRBD2 (5 bases each). This CDR3 region has 14 residues. Trimming removed 1 base from V and 4 bases from J, with 11 bases in between. The germline gives CDR1 MNHNS, CDR2 SASEGT. DNA of the CDR3: TGTGCCAGCAGTGAAGGGGGGAGAGTGTACGAGCAGTACTTC. Its protein product is CASSEGGRVYEQYF.

The CDR3 spells CASSQTSGGAGETQYF. The CDR3 coding sequence is TGTGCCAGCAGCCAAACTAGCGGGGGGGCCGGCGAGACCCAGTACTTC. The chain combines TRBV3-1 with TRBJ2-5, with 13 bases fitting TRBD2. The germline V gene has CDR1 LGHDT and CDR2 YNNKEL (reference sequence). V lost 2 bases to trimming and J lost 5 bases; unmatched junction nucleotides: 5. This CDR3 contains 16 residues.

With respect to this clonotype: This may come from a read error, since a much larger clone is one base off. It is unclear where the CDR3 begins or ends on the DNA, so no DNA is shown, and the CDR3 is as TCRdb lists it. The rearrangement links TRBV11-1 to TRBJ2-7. Termini included, the CDR3 measures 16 amino acids. Germline loops: CDR1 SGHAT, CDR2 FQDESV (reference sequence). CDR3 sequence: CASSLVGYGSSYEQCF.

The chain couples TRBV9 to TRBJ2-1, with D hard to call. The ends were cut back, 0 bases at V and 2 bases at J, with 9 bases in the middle. Per the germline V gene, CDR1 is SGDLS and CDR2 is YYNGEE. This CDR3 has 15 amino acids. This CDR3 is CASSVGSEAYNEQFF. As DNA, the CDR3 is TGTGCCAGCAGCGTAGGCAGCGAGGCCTACAATGAGCAGTTCTTC.

This clonotype appeared many times. The chain combines TRBV12-3 or TRBV12-4 with TRBJ1-1; D remains ambiguous. The length of the CDR3 is 13 residues. V dropped 3 bases and J dropped 6 bases, with 11 bases sitting between them. CDR3 coding DNA: TGTGCCAGCAGTTTGATCCTACCCCCTGAAGCTTTCTTT. Its protein product is CASSLILPPEAFF.

As regards this clonotype: Mismatch with germline at one junction end may stem from a read error. The rearrangement joins TRBV11-1 to TRBJ1-1; D gene ambiguous. CDR3 length: 11 amino acids. CDR1 is SGHAT, CDR2 FQDESV, per germline (reference sequence). This chain's CDR3 is CASRRNSEAFF. CDR3 in DNA: TGTGCCAGCCGGAGGAACTCTGAAGCTTTCTTT. The whole variable domain, remainder taken from reference TRBV11-1 and TRBJ1-1, is EAEVAQSPRYKITEKSQAVAFWCDPISGHATLYWYRQILGQGPELLVQFQDESVVDDSQLPKDRFSAERLKGVDSTLKIQPAELGDSAMYLCASRRNSEAFFGQGTRLTVV.

This clonotype came up many times. The chain combines TRBV12-3 or TRBV12-4 with TRBJ1-5; tentative D call: TRBD1 (5 bases). The CDR3 runs 15 residues. Trimming took off 3 bases at V and 4 bases at J, with 13 bases between the two ends. Here the CDR3 DNA reads TGTGCCAGCAGTTTTCGAGGGACCCCAAATCAGCCCCAGCATTTT. The encoded protein is CASSFRGTPNQPQHF.